This TCR beta chain was recorded in a study of CD8+ T cells in alopecia areata. Study-level points and caveats: Patients displayed less clarity in TCR sharing than mice, a finding possibly related to HLA.

Treatment indicated: oral pan-JAK inhibitor, 5-10 mg twice daily. Collection of lesional scalp punch biopsies and peripheral blood was performed in alopecia areata patients. For this clone: Its cognate antigen is unknown.

V gave up 0 bases and J gave up 2 bases; unmatched junction bases: 3. This CDR3 comprises 16 residues. Germline-derived CDR1 and CDR2 are LNHNV and YYDKDF (reference sequence). Investigators isolated RNA and reverse transcribed it into cDNA to act as the sequencing template. Sequencing used immunoSEQ multiplex PCR; TCRdb keeps in-frame clones, though not all of them. The table includes 150,000 to 200,000 clones, around three fifths detected once. The specimen was CD4+ T cells sorted from blood, collected at week 24, from a patient treated with tofacitinib. The chain employs TRBV15 and TRBJ1-4; 7 nucleotides align to TRBD1. This TCR derives from a human donor with alopecia areata. The DNA for the CDR3 is TGTGCCACCAGCAGAGAGCCGACAGGGACTAATGAAAAACTGTTTTTT. Translating gives CATSREPTGTNEKLFF.